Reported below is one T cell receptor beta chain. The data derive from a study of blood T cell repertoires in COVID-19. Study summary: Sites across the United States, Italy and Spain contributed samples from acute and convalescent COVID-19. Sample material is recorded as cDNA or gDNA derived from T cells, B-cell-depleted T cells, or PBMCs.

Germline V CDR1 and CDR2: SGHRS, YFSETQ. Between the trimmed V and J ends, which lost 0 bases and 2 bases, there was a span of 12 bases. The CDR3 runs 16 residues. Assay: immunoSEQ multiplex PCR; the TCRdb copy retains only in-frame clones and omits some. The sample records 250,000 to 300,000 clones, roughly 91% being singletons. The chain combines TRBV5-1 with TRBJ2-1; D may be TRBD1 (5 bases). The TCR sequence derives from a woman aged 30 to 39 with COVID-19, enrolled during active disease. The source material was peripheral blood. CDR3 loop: CASSLEQEITYNEQFF. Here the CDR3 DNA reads TGCGCCAGCAGCTTGGAACAGGAGATAACCTACAATGAGCAGTTCTTC.